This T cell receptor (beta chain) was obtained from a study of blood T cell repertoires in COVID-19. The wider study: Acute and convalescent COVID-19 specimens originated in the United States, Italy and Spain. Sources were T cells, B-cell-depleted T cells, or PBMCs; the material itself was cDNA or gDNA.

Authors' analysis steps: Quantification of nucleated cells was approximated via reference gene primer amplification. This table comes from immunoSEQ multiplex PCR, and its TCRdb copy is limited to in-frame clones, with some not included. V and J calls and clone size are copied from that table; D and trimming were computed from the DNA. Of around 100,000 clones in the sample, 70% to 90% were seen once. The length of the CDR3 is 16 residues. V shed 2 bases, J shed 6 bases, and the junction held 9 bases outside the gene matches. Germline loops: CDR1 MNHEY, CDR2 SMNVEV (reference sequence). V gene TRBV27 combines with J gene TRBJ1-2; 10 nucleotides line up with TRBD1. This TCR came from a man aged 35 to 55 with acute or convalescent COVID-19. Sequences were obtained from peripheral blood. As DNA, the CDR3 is TGTGCCAGCAGTTTACTGACAGGGGGCGAGGTTAATGGCTACACCTTC. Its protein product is CASSLLTGGEVNGYTF.